This TCR beta chain comes out of a study of OX40 agonist ivuxolimab in advanced cancers. About the study: In this cohort, patients received ivuxolimab, an agonistic anti-OX40 (CD134) antibody. Patients receiving dose escalation had hepatocellular carcinoma, melanoma, renal cell or head and neck cancer. Study findings and constraints: Clonal expansion from baseline to week 6 occurred in both CD4+ and CD8+ T cells. The investigators did not determine what antigen specificity the expanded peripheral T cells had.

As to this clone: The antigen remains undetermined.

Profiled with immunoSEQ multiplex PCR; TCRdb holds only in-frame clones, not every one. The sample contains 55,000 to 90,000 clones, around 80% of which appear only once. Deletions cut 3 bases from V and 6 bases from J, with 12 bases between. The CDR3 length is 13 residues. CDR1 is KGHSH and CDR2 is LQKENI in the germline V gene. The receptor's source is an adult with an advanced solid tumor such as melanoma, head and neck, liver or kidney cancer. The gene calls are TRBV18 and TRBJ2-7; D might be TRBD2 (5 bases). The sample in question was CD4+ or CD8+ T cells sorted from blood, obtained in a trial of the OX40 agonist ivuxolimab. CDR3 nucleotides: TGTGCCAGCTCACCCCGGGAATGCGGCGAGCAGTACTTC. It is translated as CASSPRECGEQYF.